A single sample is the source of the 5 T cell receptor beta chains below, sequenced in a study of cytomegalovirus exposure and HLA in healthy donors. The study ran its PCR with 60 Vbeta and 13 Jbeta primers. Some clones are missing from TCRdb's copy, which holds only in-frame ones; the method was immunoSEQ multiplex PCR. In the table there are over 120,000 clones, around four fifths of which are singletons. The sequenced sample was PBMCs. Source of these receptors: a woman aged 55-69 years in good health and CMV-seropositive.

The table lists this clone with a count of one. The chain is built from TRBV29-1 and TRBJ2-1; no reliable D call. This CDR3 is built from 17 residues. V was trimmed by 2 bases and J by 0 bases, leaving 17 bases between them. CDR1 and CDR2 from the germline V gene are SQVTM and ANQGSEA. The CDR3 is CSVETTQAPSSYNEQFF. CDR3 in DNA: TGCAGCGTTGAAACAACGCAGGCTCCGAGCTCCTACAATGAGCAGTTCTTC.

V gene TRBV28 combines with J gene TRBJ1-4; 8 bases line up with TRBD1. With 6 bases clipped from V and 8 bases from J, the junction kept 8 bases outside the gene matches. This CDR3 is 14 amino acids long. Germline CDR1 MDHEN, CDR2 SYDVKM. CDR3 in DNA: TGTGCCAGCAGGGAGACAGGGGCGCGGGAAAAACTGTTTTTT. It yields the protein CASRETGAREKLFF.

The V gene is TRBV7-8, the J gene TRBJ1-1; D might be TRBD1 (5 bases). This CDR3 comprises 16 residues. CDR1 SGHVS and CDR2 FQNEAQ come from the germline V gene. The ends were cut back, 5 bases at V and 5 bases at J, with 21 bases in the middle. CDR3 loop: CASSPLGRGVETEAFF. The CDR3 nucleotides are TGTGCCAGCAGCCCCCTAGGTAGGGGCGTAGAGACTGAAGCTTTCTTT. The full variable domain, rest sourced from reference TRBV7-8 and TRBJ1-1, is GAGVSQSPRYKVAKRGQDVALRCDPISGHVSLFWYQQALGQGPEFLTYFQNEAQLDKSGLPSDRFFAERPEGSVSTLKIQRTQQEDSAVYLCASSPLGRGVETEAFFGQGTRLTVV.

A few counts support this clone. The chain uses TRBV29-1 and TRBJ1-2, with D uncertain. Germline V gene lookup returns CDR1 SQVTM and CDR2 ANQGSEA. This CDR3 has 12 amino acids. The V and J ends lost 3 bases and 7 bases respectively, with 12 bases between them. CDR3 DNA: TGCAGCGTTGAGACGCTCGGGAGTGGCTACACCTTC. Encoded protein: CSVETLGSGYTF.

The chain links TRBV7-2 to TRBJ2-7; 7 nucleotides line up with TRBD2. CDR3 length: 14 amino acids. The V and J ends lost 2 bases and 4 bases, in that order; junction bases with no gene match: 5. Germline CDR1 is SGHTA and CDR2 is FQGNSA. The CDR3 region is CASSLSSGNYEQYF. CDR3 nucleotide sequence: TGTGCCAGCAGCTTATCGAGCGGGAATTACGAGCAGTACTTC.